These 29 T cell receptor beta chains were all obtained from the same sample, sequenced in a study of vaccination and CD4 T cells after COVID-19 (dated by TCRdb to 2022 to 2024). Library construction relied on PCR. Sequenced using an Illumina iSeq 100. The public reads were quality trimmed at Q25 with fastp and then assembled into clones with MiXCR by TCRdb, keeping productive beta chains. Every distinct CDR3 protein forms one entry, paired with its most common genes and DNA. Within this sample are 20,000 or so distinct CDR3 sequences, with around 58% of them counted one time only. The ten top clones hold approximately 1% of the sample. This material consisted of CD4+ T cells from blood, taken before SARS-CoV-2 vaccination. These TCRs come from a human donor who had recovered from COVID-19.

V and J are TRBV7-9 and TRBJ2-3, with TRBD2 matching over 13 bases. The CDR3 has 15 amino acids. CDR1 is SEHNR, CDR2 FQNEAQ, per germline (reference sequence). J lost 11 bases, V lost 5 bases, and 10 bases had no gene match. The CDR3 coding sequence is TGTGCCAGCAGCAAACCGACTAGCGGGAGGATTGGGCAGTATTTT. Its translation is CASSKPTSGRIGQYF.

This clonotype was seen more than once but under ten times. The chain joins TRBV19 to TRBJ2-5, with 14 bases that match TRBD2. CDR1 is LNHDA, CDR2 SQIVND, per germline (reference sequence). The length of the CDR3 is 20 residues. Losses at the gene ends were 5 bases for V and 2 bases for J; bases not matched to a gene: 16. CDR3 sequence reads: CASSPSPPTSGRATQETQYF. CDR3 bases: TGTGCCAGTAGTCCTAGTCCCCCGACTAGCGGGAGGGCCACGCAAGAGACCCAGTACTTC.

The chain employs TRBV5-8 and TRBJ2-5; 7 bases fit TRBD1. CDR3 length: 15 amino acids. V gave up 7 bases and J gave up 5 bases; unmatched junction bases: 14. Germline values: CDR1 SGHTS, CDR2 YDEGEE. This chain's CDR3 is CASGQSGTVAETQYF. In DNA, the CDR3 is TGTGCCAGCGGCCAATCCGGGACAGTGGCTGAGACCCAGTACTTC.

This rearrangement joins TRBV20-1 to TRBJ1-4; TRBD1 is a possible D gene (5 bases). Germline CDR1 reads DFQATT; CDR2 reads SNEGSKA (reference sequence). There are 11 residues in the CDR3. V lost 6 bases and J lost 12, with 14 bases in between. The CDR3 sequence is CSARIQGELFF. CDR3 in DNA: TGCAGTGCCCGGATCCAGGGTGAACTGTTTTTT.

The rearrangement joins TRBV15 to TRBJ1-3; TRBD1 is a possible D gene (5 bases). Germline CDR1 LNHNV, CDR2 YYDKDF (reference sequence). This CDR3 is built from 15 residues. V shed 3 bases and J shed 5 bases, with 14 bases lying between them. CDR3 in DNA: TGTGCCACCAGCAGTGCAAGCGGGGCGCGAAACACCATATATTTT. Its protein product is CATSSASGARNTIYF.

This chain joins TRBV27 and TRBJ2-3, with 7 bases lining up with TRBD1. The V gene's germline CDR1 is MNHEY and CDR2 SMNVEV (reference sequence). There are 18 residues in the CDR3. Germline trimming cut 6 bases from V and 4 bases from J; bases unmatched to any gene: 19. The CDR3 loop reads CASRAEPRQGKFADTQYF. CDR3 nucleotides: TGTGCCAGCAGGGCGGAGCCGAGACAGGGAAAATTTGCAGATACGCAGTATTTT.

The chain uses TRBV20-1 and TRBJ1-5, with D hard to call. Germline V gene data show CDR1 as DFQATT and CDR2 as SNEGSKA (reference sequence). The CDR3 consists of 12 residues. Trimming removed 2 bases at V and 1 base at J, with 3 bases between. CDR3 DNA: TGCAGTGCTAGAACCAGCAATCAGCCCCAGCATTTT. Translation gives CSARTSNQPQHF.

The table lists this clonotype with a few counts. The chain is built from TRBV15 and TRBJ2-7; 8 nucleotides line up with TRBD2. The J segment lost 2 bases and the V segment lost 4 bases, leaving 13 bases of the junction unmatched. Germline CDR1 is LNHNV and CDR2 is YYDKDF (reference sequence). The CDR3 totals 17 residues. This CDR3 reads CATSNELAGRATYEQYF. The DNA for the CDR3 is TGTGCCACCAGCAACGAATTAGCGGGGAGGGCAACCTACGAGCAGTACTTC.

J is TRBJ1-2 and V is TRBV6-1; D gene uncertain. There are 14 residues in the CDR3. V lost 0 bases and J lost 2, with 7 bases in between. In germline, CDR1 is MNHNS, CDR2 SASEGT. The CDR3: CASSEAEFNYGYTF. The CDR3 nucleotides read TGTGCCAGCAGTGAAGCTGAATTCAACTATGGCTACACCTTC.

This clonotype appeared a few times. The rearrangement joins TRBV7-2 to TRBJ1-1; D unclear. Germline CDR1 reads SGHTA; CDR2 reads FQGNSA. V was clipped by 5 bases and J by 0 bases, with 10 bases between them. The CDR3 consists of 14 residues. CDR3 coding DNA: TGTGCCAGCAGCCCACCTAGTTTGAACACTGAAGCTTTCTTT. Translating it yields CASSPPSLNTEAFF.

V is TRBV7-3 and J is TRBJ2-3; 7 positions match TRBD2. The CDR3 has 16 amino acids. V was clipped by 5 bases and J by 3 bases; unmatched bases: 11. The V gene's germline CDR1 is SGHTA and CDR2 FQGTGA. The CDR3 bases are TGTGCCAGCAGCCAAAAAGCGGGACCCGGGACAGATACGCAGTATTTT. It yields the protein CASSQKAGPGTDTQYF. The variable domain in full, with the rest retrieved from reference TRBV7-3 and TRBJ2-3, is GAGVSQTPSNKVTEKGKYVELRCDPISGHTALYWYRQSLGQGPEFLIYFQGTGAADDSGLPNDRFFAVRPEGSVSTLKIQRTERGDSAVYLCASSQKAGPGTDTQYFGPGTRLTVL.

This rearrangement joins TRBV27 to TRBJ2-1; possible D gene TRBD2, 7 bases. Trimming removed 8 bases from V and 0 bases from J, with 14 bases in between. This CDR3 has 15 residues. CDR1 is MNHEY, CDR2 SMNVEV, per germline (reference sequence). The CDR3: CASGEGGSSYNEQFF. CDR3 DNA sequence: TGTGCCAGCGGGGAGGGGGGTAGCTCCTACAATGAGCAGTTCTTC.

This rearrangement joins TRBV20-1 to TRBJ2-7; 8 nucleotides match TRBD1. The J segment lost 0 bases and the V segment lost 3 bases, leaving 4 bases of the junction unmatched. The CDR3 runs to 14 residues. The germline gives CDR1 DFQATT, CDR2 SNEGSKA (reference sequence). The CDR3 sequence is CSARDRASSYEQYF. The CDR3 nucleotides are TGCAGTGCTAGGGACAGGGCGAGCTCCTACGAGCAGTACTTC.

V is TRBV20-1 and J is TRBJ2-7; D could derive from TRBD1 or TRBD2 (5 bases each). V was shortened by 3 bases and J by 6 bases, with 12 bases between the two germline ends. There are 12 residues in the CDR3. Per the germline V gene, CDR1 is DFQATT and CDR2 is SNEGSKA (reference sequence). CDR3 nucleotides: TGCAGTGCTAGTGGGACCCATACCGAGCAGTACTTC. Translating it yields CSASGTHTEQYF.

This clonotype was observed a handful of times. This CDR3 is CASSLGAGYNQPQHF. DNA for the CDR3: TGTGCCAGCAGCTTAGGGGCAGGGTACAATCAGCCCCAGCATTTT. This chain joins TRBV7-8 and TRBJ1-5; weak D call: TRBD1 (5 bases). CDR1 is SGHVS and CDR2 is FQNEAQ in the germline V gene. The CDR3 length is 15 residues. V lost 1 base to trimming and J lost 3 bases, with 10 bases between them.

This chain links TRBV18 with TRBJ2-7, with D perhaps assigned TRBD1 or TRBD2 (6 bases each). V lost 2 bases and J lost 6, with 11 bases in between. The V gene's germline CDR1 is KGHSH and CDR2 LQKENI. CDR3 length: 13 residues. CDR3 protein: CASSPRLGGEQYF. The DNA of the CDR3 is TGTGCCAGCTCACCAAGACTAGGGGGCGAGCAGTACTTC.

This sequence joins TRBV7-8 and TRBJ2-3; possible D gene TRBD1, 6 bases. Trimming took off 5 bases at V and 6 bases at J, with 18 bases between the two ends. The CDR3 spans 15 residues. Germline V gene data show CDR1 as SGHVS and CDR2 as FQNEAQ. CDR3 sequence: CASSLGQGGPDTQYF. The CDR3 coding sequence is TGTGCCAGCAGCCTCGGCCAAGGGGGACCCGATACGCAGTATTTT.

In nucleotides, the CDR3 is TGTGCCAGCAGTTCCACTAGCGCTTCCTACGAGCAGTACTTC. This translates into CASSSTSASYEQYF. The V and J genes are TRBV27 and TRBJ2-7; 7 bases match TRBD2. CDR1 and CDR2 from the germline V gene are MNHEY and SMNVEV (reference sequence). Germline trimming cut 4 bases from V and 1 base from J; bases unmatched to any gene: 4. This CDR3 has 14 residues.

The gene calls are TRBV20-1 and TRBJ1-5, with 8 bases aligning to TRBD1. Germline-derived CDR1 and CDR2 are DFQATT and SNEGSKA (reference sequence). J gave up 7 bases and V 0 bases, and 5 bases lay outside the gene matches. This CDR3 contains 14 residues. CDR3 in DNA: TGCAGTGCTAGAGATGAGACAGGGGTCCAGCCCCAGCATTTT. This encodes CSARDETGVQPQHF.

The CDR3 sequence is CASSENLLPQHF. For the CDR3, the DNA is TGTGCCAGCAGTGAAAACCTTTTACCCCAGCATTTT. V and J are TRBV6-1 and TRBJ1-5; D uncertain. Germline V gives CDR1 MNHNS, CDR2 SASEGT. The CDR3 spans 12 residues. Trimming removed 2 bases at V and 10 bases at J, with 9 bases between.

V is TRBV18 and J is TRBJ1-5, with D unclear. V was clipped by 2 bases and J by 7 bases, with 9 bases between them. Germline V gene sequence: CDR1 KGHSH, CDR2 LQKENI. The CDR3 is 13 amino acids. In DNA, the CDR3 is TGTGCCAGCTCACCAAAACCATCCCAGCCCCAGCATTTT. This sequence encodes CASSPKPSQPQHF.

The genes are TRBV15 and TRBJ2-3; D remains ambiguous. The CDR3 has 14 residues. The V end lost 4 bases, the J end lost 2 bases, and 10 bases lay between the germline ends. Per the germline V gene, CDR1 is LNHNV and CDR2 is YYDKDF (reference sequence). The CDR3 reads CATSTLTDTDTQYF. DNA of the CDR3: TGTGCCACCAGCACGTTGACTGACACAGATACGCAGTATTTT.

V gene TRBV20-1 combines with J gene TRBJ2-5, with 11 bases matching TRBD1. The CDR3 totals 16 residues. V lost 3 bases to trimming and J lost 3 bases; unmatched junction nucleotides: 9. CDR1 is DFQATT, CDR2 SNEGSKA, per germline (reference sequence). This CDR3 reads CSASGDRGFLKETQYF. The CDR3 bases are TGCAGTGCTAGTGGGGACAGGGGGTTCCTCAAAGAGACCCAGTACTTC.

The V gene is TRBV19, the J gene TRBJ1-2, with D hard to call. The CDR3 consists of 15 residues. Trimming shortened V by 2 bases and J by 1 base, and 11 bases separated the two germline ends. The V gene's germline CDR1 is LNHDA and CDR2 SQIVND (reference sequence). The CDR3 reads CASSIFTDLNYGYTF. As DNA, the CDR3 is TGTGCCAGTAGTATATTTACAGACCTTAACTATGGCTACACCTTC.

The chain employs TRBV19 and TRBJ1-2, with 10 positions matching TRBD1. From germline, CDR1 is LNHDA and CDR2 SQIVND (reference sequence). This CDR3 has 15 amino acids. V trimming: 5 bases; J trimming: 5 bases; junction bases outside the gene matches: 8. The CDR3: CASSDGQGDRYGYTF. CDR3 DNA: TGTGCCAGTAGTGACGGACAGGGGGATCGATATGGCTACACCTTC.

This clonotype was counted between two and nine times. CDR3 sequence (DNA): TGTGCCACCAGTGGCGATTCCAAAAACATTCAGTACTTC. Its protein is CATSGDSKNIQYF. The genes are TRBV24-1 and TRBJ2-4; D not certain. V was clipped by 5 bases and J by 2 bases, with 6 bases between them. The CDR3 covers 13 residues. From germline, CDR1 is KGHDR and CDR2 SFDVKD.

This clonotype was detected only a few times. The chain carries TRBV15 and TRBJ2-2; no clear D gene. Germline CDR1 LNHNV, CDR2 YYDKDF (reference sequence). Deletions cut 3 bases from V and 0 bases from J, with 8 bases between. CDR3 length: 15 residues. CDR3: CATSSKRANTGELFF. CDR3 nucleotides: TGTGCCACCAGCAGCAAACGGGCGAACACCGGGGAGCTGTTTTTT.

The V and J genes are TRBV19 and TRBJ2-5; 11 positions match TRBD2. Per germline, CDR1 LNHDA and CDR2 SQIVND (reference sequence). The CDR3 spans 13 residues. Trimming cost V 4 bases and J 5 bases; bases outside gene matches: 0. The CDR3: CASSRTSGETQYF. CDR3 DNA: TGTGCCAGTAGTAGGACTAGCGGGGAGACCCAGTACTTC.

This rearrangement joins TRBV20-1 to TRBJ1-6, with TRBD1 as a possible D gene (5 bases). V was shortened by 6 bases and J by 2 bases, with 11 bases between the two germline ends. Germline loops: CDR1 DFQATT, CDR2 SNEGSKA (reference sequence). This CDR3 has 14 amino acids. The CDR3 nucleotides read TGCAGTGCAGGGGAGTTCACCTATAATTCACCCCTCCACTTT. Translated, it gives CSAGEFTYNSPLHF.